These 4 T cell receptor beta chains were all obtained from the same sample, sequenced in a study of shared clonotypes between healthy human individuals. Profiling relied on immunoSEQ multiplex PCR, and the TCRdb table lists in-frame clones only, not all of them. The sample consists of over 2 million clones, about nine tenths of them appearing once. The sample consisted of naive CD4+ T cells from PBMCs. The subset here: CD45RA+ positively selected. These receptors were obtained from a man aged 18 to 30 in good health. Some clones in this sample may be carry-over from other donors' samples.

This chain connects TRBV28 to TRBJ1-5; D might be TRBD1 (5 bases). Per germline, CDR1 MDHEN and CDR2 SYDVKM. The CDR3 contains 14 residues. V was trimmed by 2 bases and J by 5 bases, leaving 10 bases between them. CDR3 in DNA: TGTGCCAGCAGTTTAGTTACAGGTCATCAGCCCCAGCATTTT. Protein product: CASSLVTGHQPQHF.

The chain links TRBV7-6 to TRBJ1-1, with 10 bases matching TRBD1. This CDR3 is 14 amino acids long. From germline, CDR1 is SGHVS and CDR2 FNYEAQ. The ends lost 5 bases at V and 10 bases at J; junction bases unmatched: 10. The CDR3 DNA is TGTGCCAGCAGCCCCGGGACAGGGGCCGCCGGAGCTTTCTTT. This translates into CASSPGTGAAGAFF.

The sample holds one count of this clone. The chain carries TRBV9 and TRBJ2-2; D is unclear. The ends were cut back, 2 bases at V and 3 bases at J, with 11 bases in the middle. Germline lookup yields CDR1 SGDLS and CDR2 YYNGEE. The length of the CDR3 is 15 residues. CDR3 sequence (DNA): TGTGCCAGCAGCGTCTCTCGTACAGACACCGGGGAGCTGTTTTTT. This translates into CASSVSRTDTGELFF.

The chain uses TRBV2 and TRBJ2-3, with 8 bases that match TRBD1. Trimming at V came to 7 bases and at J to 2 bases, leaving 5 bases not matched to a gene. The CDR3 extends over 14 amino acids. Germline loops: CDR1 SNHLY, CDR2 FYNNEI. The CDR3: CASTYRGVTDTQYF. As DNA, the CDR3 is TGTGCCAGCACCTACAGGGGGGTCACAGATACGCAGTATTTT. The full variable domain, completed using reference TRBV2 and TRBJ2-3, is EPEVTQTPSHQVTQMGQEVILRCVPISNHLYFYWYRQILGQKVEFLVSFYNNEISEKSEIFDDQFSVERPDGSNFTLKIRSTKLEDSAMYFCASTYRGVTDTQYFGPGTRLTVL.